One and the same sample provided the 19 T cell receptor beta chains below, sequenced in a study of radiotherapy plus CTLA-4 blockade in lung cancer. TCRdb's copy holds only in-frame clones and misses some; the assay was immunoSEQ multiplex PCR. This repertoire shows roughly 110,000 clones, 70% to 90% found once; its top ten account for 2.4%. The source material was peripheral blood, sampled from a patient treated with radiotherapy plus ipilimumab. These receptors all stem from a human donor with non-small cell lung cancer that progressed on radiotherapy plus ipilimumab. Some clones in this sample may be carry-over from other donors' samples.

The genes are TRBV7-9 and TRBJ2-7; D is perhaps TRBD2 (6 bases). V was pared by 6 bases and J by 2 bases, with 8 bases between. This CDR3 contains 12 residues. Germline V CDR1 and CDR2: SEHNR, FQNEAQ (reference sequence). The CDR3 DNA follows: TGTGCCAGCAGGGAGGGCACCTACGAGCAGTACTTC. This sequence encodes CASREGTYEQYF. Full variable domain (outside the CDR3, taken from reference TRBV7-9 and TRBJ2-7): DTGVSQNPRHKITKRGQNVTFRCDPISEHNRLYWYRQTLGQGPEFLTYFQNEAQLEKSRLLSDRFSAERPKGSFSTLEIQRTEQGDSAMYLCASREGTYEQYFGPGTRLTVT.

This sequence joins TRBV5-6 and TRBJ2-7; 11 positions agree with TRBD1. CDR1 SGHDT and CDR2 YYEEEE come from the germline V gene. After removal of 3 bases from V and 4 bases from J, the junction contained 3 bases not matched to a gene. The CDR3 sequence is 14 residues long. DNA for the CDR3: TGTGCCAGCAGCTGGGACAGGGGGACGTACGAGCAGTACTTC. Translating gives CASSWDRGTYEQYF.

The chain links TRBV2 to TRBJ1-5; D is unclear. The CDR3 is 14 residues long. V dropped 1 base and J dropped 2 bases, with 6 bases sitting between them. Germline V gene sequence: CDR1 SNHLY, CDR2 FYNNEI. DNA for the CDR3: TGTGCCAGCAGTGAAGGGTTTCGCAATCAGCCCCAGCATTTT. The encoded protein is CASSEGFRNQPQHF.

The CDR3 here is CASHALGGISTDTQYF. CDR3 bases: TGTGCCAGCCACGCACTCGGGGGAATAAGCACAGATACGCAGTATTTT. The chain is built from TRBV28 and TRBJ2-3; D perhaps matches TRBD2 (6 bases). This CDR3 spans 16 amino acids. V dropped 8 bases and J dropped 0 bases, with 18 bases sitting between them. Germline V gene lookup returns CDR1 MDHEN and CDR2 SYDVKM.

Here the CDR3 reads CASSLGRQRGYTF. The DNA of the CDR3 is TGTGCCAGCAGCTTAGGTAGACAAAGAGGCTACACCTTC. The chain carries TRBV7-2 and TRBJ1-2; D ambiguous. The germline V and J ends were trimmed by 1 base and 8 bases, with 11 bases remaining between them. This CDR3 comprises 13 residues. The germline V gene encodes CDR1 SGHTA and CDR2 FQGNSA. Full variable domain (rest looked up from reference TRBV7-2 and TRBJ1-2): GAGVSQSPSNKVTEKGKDVELRCDPISGHTALYWYRQSLGQGLEFLIYFQGNSAPDKSGLPSDRFSAERTGGSVSTLTIQRTQQEDSAVYLCASSLGRQRGYTFGSGTRLTVV.

The CDR3 protein is CASSLSAVLTYEQYF. As DNA, the CDR3 is TGTGCCAGCAGCTTGTCGGCAGTCCTGACCTACGAGCAGTACTTC. The J gene is TRBJ2-7, the V gene TRBV11-2; D unclear. Germline CDR1 reads SGHAT; CDR2 reads FQNNGV. The V gene lost 3 bases and the J gene lost 2 bases, with 14 bases spanning the gap. This CDR3 has 15 residues.

The V and J genes are TRBV18 and TRBJ1-4; 7 bases match TRBD1. Trimming took 2 bases from V and 12 from J; bases not matched to a gene: 12. CDR1 KGHSH and CDR2 LQKENI come from the germline V gene. This CDR3 has 15 amino acids. The CDR3 coding sequence is TGTGCCAGCTCACCATATACGACAGGGTTGGGGGAACTGTTTTTT. It yields the protein CASSPYTTGLGELFF.

The chain joins TRBV27 to TRBJ2-5, with 7 bases lining up with TRBD1. The DNA matches TRBJ2-7 better at its end, which makes the J call doubtful. This CDR3 has 17 amino acids. In germline, CDR1 is MNHEY, CDR2 SMNVEV (reference sequence). The CDR3 DNA is TGTGCCAGCAGTTTGCAGGCCCCCTCCGGGACAGCCTACGAGCAGTACTTC. Its translation: CASSLQAPSGTAYEQYF.

The chain carries TRBV7-3 and TRBJ1-1; D is perhaps TRBD1 (5 bases). The CDR3 consists of 12 residues. Germline V gene data show CDR1 as SGHTA and CDR2 as FQGTGA. Trimming took off 2 bases at V and 5 bases at J, with 6 bases between the two ends. The DNA of the CDR3 is TGTGCCAGCAGCTTAGGGGCAACTGAAGCTTTCTTT. Its protein product is CASSLGATEAFF. Full variable domain (outside the CDR3, taken from reference TRBV7-3 and TRBJ1-1): GAGVSQTPSNKVTEKGKYVELRCDPISGHTALYWYRQSLGQGPEFLIYFQGTGAADDSGLPNDRFFAVRPEGSVSTLKIQRTERGDSAVYLCASSLGATEAFFGQGTRLTVV.

V gene TRBV4-3 combines with J gene TRBJ2-7, with D maybe TRBD1 (6 bases). This CDR3 comprises 14 residues. Germline V gene sequence: CDR1 LGHNA, CDR2 YSLEER. Trimming shortened V by 2 bases and J by 4 bases, and 12 bases separated the two germline ends. This CDR3 reads CASSQMTGPYEQYF. CDR3 DNA sequence: TGCGCCAGCAGCCAAATGACAGGACCGTACGAGCAGTACTTC.

This rearrangement joins TRBV6-1 to TRBJ2-1, with TRBD2 matching 10 bases. Germline V gene lookup returns CDR1 MNHNS and CDR2 SASEGT. Losses at the gene ends were 2 bases for V and 2 bases for J; bases not matched to a gene: 3. CDR3 size: 16 residues. The CDR3: CASSERGLAAYNEQFF. The CDR3 coding sequence is TGTGCCAGCAGTGAAAGAGGACTAGCGGCCTACAATGAGCAGTTCTTC.

This clone was observed a single time. In DNA form, the CDR3 reads TGTGCCAGCAGCTTGCTAAAGGTCCCAGATACGCAGTATTTT. This gives the protein CASSLLKVPDTQYF. The chain joins TRBV5-6 to TRBJ2-3; D is unresolved. CDR1 SGHDT and CDR2 YYEEEE come from the germline V gene. Trimming removed 1 base at V and 4 bases at J, with 10 bases between. The CDR3 is made up of 14 amino acids.

As DNA, the CDR3 is TGTGCCAGCCGATCGACGGGCAGGGGCCACGAGCAGTACTTC. The encoded protein is CASRSTGRGHEQYF. The chain couples TRBV6-5 to TRBJ2-7; TRBD1 might be the D (6 bases). This CDR3 is 14 amino acids long. V was shortened by 8 bases and J by 5 bases, with 19 bases between the two germline ends. Germline-derived CDR1 and CDR2 are MNHEY and SVGAGI.

The gene calls are TRBV19 and TRBJ1-5, with 7 positions matching TRBD1. The CDR3 has 14 amino acids. Germline CDR1 is LNHDA and CDR2 is SQIVND (reference sequence). V lost 8 bases and J lost 0; bases outside the gene matches: 4. CDR3 sequence: CASGTAYSNQPQHF. As DNA, the CDR3 is TGTGCCAGTGGGACAGCCTATAGCAATCAGCCCCAGCATTTT.

The gene calls are TRBV7-6 and TRBJ2-5, with unresolved D. Germline CDR1 SGHVS, CDR2 FNYEAQ. This CDR3 comprises 11 residues. Trimming pared 2 bases from V and 6 bases from J, leaving 4 bases between. The CDR3 nucleotides are TGTGCCAGCAGCTTAATCAAGACCCAGTACTTC. Amino acid sequence: CASSLIKTQYF.

The genes are TRBV5-6 and TRBJ2-2, with 13 nucleotides matching TRBD2. This CDR3 spans 17 amino acids. In germline, CDR1 is SGHDT, CDR2 YYEEEE. V was pared by 1 base and J by 3 bases, with 3 bases of the junction left unmatched. The CDR3 DNA sequence: TGTGCCAGCAGCTTGCTGGGACTAGCGGGACACACCGGGGAGCTGTTTTTT. Amino acids: CASSLLGLAGHTGELFF. Looking up the rest from reference TRBV5-6 and TRBJ2-2 gives the full variable domain: DAGVTQSPTHLIKTRGQQVTLRCSPKSGHDTVSWYQQALGQGPQFIFQYYEEEERQRGNFPDRFSGHQFPNYSSELNVNALLLGDSALYLCASSLLGLAGHTGELFFGEGSRLTVL.

This clone was observed a handful of times. The CDR3, as DNA: TGTGCCAGCAGCACCGGGACGGGGGACACCATATATTTT. The encoded protein is CASSTGTGDTIYF. This rearrangement joins TRBV5-5 to TRBJ1-3; D is perhaps TRBD1 (5 bases). The CDR3 has 13 residues. Germline assignment: CDR1 SGHKS and CDR2 YYEKEE (reference sequence). The V gene lost 4 bases and the J gene lost 8 bases, with 13 bases spanning the gap.

CDR3 nucleotides: TGTGCCAGTAGTAGGCTGGCTAGCGCAAACACCGGGGAGCTGTTTTTT. Translation gives CASSRLASANTGELFF. V gene TRBV19 combines with J gene TRBJ2-2; D perhaps matches TRBD2 (6 bases). Germline V gene sequence: CDR1 LNHDA, CDR2 SQIVND (reference sequence). Trimming removed 4 bases at V and 2 bases at J, with 14 bases between. The CDR3 loop spans 16 amino acids.

The chain links TRBV7-8 to TRBJ1-2, with a weak D call TRBD1 (5 bases). Trimming took off 5 bases at V and 4 bases at J, with 29 bases between the two ends. The CDR3 runs 19 residues. Per the germline V gene, CDR1 is SGHVS and CDR2 is FQNEAQ. Here the CDR3 reads CASSPRTRDRGSGGYGYTF. The CDR3 nucleotides are TGTGCCAGCAGCCCTAGGACCAGGGACCGAGGCTCTGGTGGCTATGGCTACACCTTC.